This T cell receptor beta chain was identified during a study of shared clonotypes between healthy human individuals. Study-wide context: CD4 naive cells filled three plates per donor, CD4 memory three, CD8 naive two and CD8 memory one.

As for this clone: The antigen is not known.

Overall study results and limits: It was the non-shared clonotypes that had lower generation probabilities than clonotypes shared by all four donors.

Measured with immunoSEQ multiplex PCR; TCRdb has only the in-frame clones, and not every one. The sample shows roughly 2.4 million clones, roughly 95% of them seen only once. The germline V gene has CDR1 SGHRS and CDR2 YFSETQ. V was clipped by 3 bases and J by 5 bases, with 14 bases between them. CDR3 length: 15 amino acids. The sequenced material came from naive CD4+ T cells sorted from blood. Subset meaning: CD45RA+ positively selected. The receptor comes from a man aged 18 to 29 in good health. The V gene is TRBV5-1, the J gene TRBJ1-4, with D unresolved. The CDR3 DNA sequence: TGCGCCAGCAGCTCAGACGTCGGACCAAATGAAAAACTGTTTTTT. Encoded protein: CASSSDVGPNEKLFF.